Sequencing of this T cell receptor (beta chain) was carried out in a study of OX40 agonist ivuxolimab in advanced cancers. Study-level background: The study gave patients intravenous ivuxolimab at 0.01 to 10 mg/kg every 2 weeks.

Whole-study findings and limits: Relative to CD4+ cells, CD8+ T cells on average had more expanded clones. CD4+ and CD8+ blood T cells expanded clonally by week 6 at 0.1 to 3.0 mg/kg.

The repertoire was sequenced with immunoSEQ multiplex PCR; TCRdb's copy has only in-frame clones and lacks some. Of over 60,000 clones listed, approximately 81% are singletons. Germline CDR1 LGHNA, CDR2 YNFKEQ. V was shortened by 5 bases and J by 0 bases, with 11 bases between the two germline ends. This CDR3 spans 14 amino acids. Points on this clone: The antigen is undetermined.

Sequences were derived from CD4+ or CD8+ T cells sorted from blood, sampled in a trial of the OX40 agonist ivuxolimab. The chain carries TRBV4-2 and TRBJ2-7, with D hard to call. The TCR sequence derives from an adult with an advanced solid tumor such as melanoma, head and neck, liver or kidney cancer. DNA for the CDR3: TGTGCCAGCAGCATGCGACCGGACTCCTACGAGCAGTACTTC. This translates into CASSMRPDSYEQYF.